This T cell receptor (beta chain) was sequenced during a study of blood T cell repertoires in COVID-19. Overall study: Both acute and convalescent COVID-19 samples were obtained from the United States, Italy and Spain. PBMCs, B-cell-depleted T cells, or T cells were the source of the cDNA or gDNA that made up the material.

With 6 bases clipped from V and 4 bases from J, the junction kept 11 bases outside the gene matches. The V gene's germline CDR1 is SGHNT and CDR2 YENEEA. The CDR3 is 17 amino acids. Per the original methods: Amplified reference gene primers provided the basis for estimating nucleated cell counts. TCRdb keeps only in-frame clones here, not all; method: immunoSEQ multiplex PCR. V and J calls plus clone size are reproduced from that table; the DNA served to infer D and trimming. This table holds about 160,000 clones, approximately 86% found once. The material sequenced was peripheral blood. The receptor was isolated from a man in his 70s with acute or convalescent COVID-19. The J gene is TRBJ2-1, the V gene TRBV11-3; 11 bases are a match to TRBD2. In DNA form, the CDR3 reads TGTGCCAGCAGTCCGATTAGCGGGAGGGTCCCGTACAATGAGCAGTTCTTC. Translated, it gives CASSPISGRVPYNEQFF.